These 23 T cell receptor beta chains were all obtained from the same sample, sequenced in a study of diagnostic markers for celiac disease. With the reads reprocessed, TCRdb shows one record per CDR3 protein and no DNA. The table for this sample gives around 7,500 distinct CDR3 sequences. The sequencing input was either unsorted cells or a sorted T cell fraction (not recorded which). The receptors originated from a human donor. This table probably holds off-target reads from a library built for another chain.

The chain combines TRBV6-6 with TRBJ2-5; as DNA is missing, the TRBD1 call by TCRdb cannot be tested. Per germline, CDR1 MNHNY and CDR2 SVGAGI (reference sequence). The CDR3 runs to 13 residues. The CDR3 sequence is CASRGGPGETQYF.

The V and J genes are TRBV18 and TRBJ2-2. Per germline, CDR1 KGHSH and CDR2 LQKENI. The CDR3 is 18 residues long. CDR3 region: CASSPFVGKRANTGELFF.

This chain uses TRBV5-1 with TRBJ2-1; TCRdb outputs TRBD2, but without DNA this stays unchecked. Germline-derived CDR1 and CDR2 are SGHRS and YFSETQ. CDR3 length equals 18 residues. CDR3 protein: CASSLVAYGTSGRNEQFF.

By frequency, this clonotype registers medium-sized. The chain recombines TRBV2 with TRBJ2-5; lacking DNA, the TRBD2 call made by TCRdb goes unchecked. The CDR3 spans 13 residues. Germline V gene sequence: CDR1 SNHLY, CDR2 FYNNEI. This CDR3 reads CASSSGRGETQYF.

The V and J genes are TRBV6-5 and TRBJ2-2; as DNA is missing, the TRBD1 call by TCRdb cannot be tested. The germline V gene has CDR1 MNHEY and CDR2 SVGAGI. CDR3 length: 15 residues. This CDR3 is CASSKRDTSTGELFF.

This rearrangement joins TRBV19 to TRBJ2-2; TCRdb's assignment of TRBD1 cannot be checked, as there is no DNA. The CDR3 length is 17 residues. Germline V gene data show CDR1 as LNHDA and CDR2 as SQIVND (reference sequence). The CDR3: CASSRGAGGDSTGELFF.

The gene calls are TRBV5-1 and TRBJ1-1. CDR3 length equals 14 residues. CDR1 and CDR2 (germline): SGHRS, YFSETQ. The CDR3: CASSLDRGNTEAFF.

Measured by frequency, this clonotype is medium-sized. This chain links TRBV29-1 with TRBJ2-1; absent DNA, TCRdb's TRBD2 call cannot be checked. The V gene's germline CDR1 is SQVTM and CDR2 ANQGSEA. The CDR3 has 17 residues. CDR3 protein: CSLHCSGNLSSYNEQFF.

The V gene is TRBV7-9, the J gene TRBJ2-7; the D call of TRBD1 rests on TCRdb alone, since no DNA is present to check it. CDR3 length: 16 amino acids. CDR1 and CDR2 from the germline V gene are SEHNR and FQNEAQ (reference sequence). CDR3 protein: CASSLWSAGAGYEQYF.

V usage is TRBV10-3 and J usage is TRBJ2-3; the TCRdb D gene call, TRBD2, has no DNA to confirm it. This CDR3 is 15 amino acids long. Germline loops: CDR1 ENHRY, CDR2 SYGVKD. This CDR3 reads CAISDGGSLADTQYF.

The CDR3 here is CASSQDARGHQPQHF. The chain combines TRBV4-1 with TRBJ1-5; the D gene TCRdb calls, TRBD1, cannot be checked with no DNA. The CDR3 spans 15 residues. Germline values: CDR1 MGHRA, CDR2 YSYEKL.

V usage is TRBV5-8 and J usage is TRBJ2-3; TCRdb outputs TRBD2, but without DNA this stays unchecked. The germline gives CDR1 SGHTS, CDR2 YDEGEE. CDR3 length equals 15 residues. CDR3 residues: CASSLLAGDTDTQYF. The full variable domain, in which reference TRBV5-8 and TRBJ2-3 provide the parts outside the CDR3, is EAGVTQSPTHLIKTRGQQATLRCSPISGHTSVYWYQQALGLGLQFLLWYDEGEERNRGNFPPRFSGRQFPNYSSELNVNALELEDSALYLCASSLLAGDTDTQYFGPGTRLTVL.

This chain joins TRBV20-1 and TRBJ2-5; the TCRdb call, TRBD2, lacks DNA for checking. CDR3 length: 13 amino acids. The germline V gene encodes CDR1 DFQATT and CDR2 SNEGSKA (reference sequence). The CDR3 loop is CSARAGGRETQYF.

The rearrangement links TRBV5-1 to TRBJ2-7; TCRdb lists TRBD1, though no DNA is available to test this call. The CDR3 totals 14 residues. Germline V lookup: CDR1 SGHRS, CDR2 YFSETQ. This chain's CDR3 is CASSIRDRGYEQYF.

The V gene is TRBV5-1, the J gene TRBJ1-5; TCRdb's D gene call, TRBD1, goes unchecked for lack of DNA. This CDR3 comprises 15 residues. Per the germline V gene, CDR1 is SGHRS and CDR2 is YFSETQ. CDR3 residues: CASSVGGLDNQPQHF.

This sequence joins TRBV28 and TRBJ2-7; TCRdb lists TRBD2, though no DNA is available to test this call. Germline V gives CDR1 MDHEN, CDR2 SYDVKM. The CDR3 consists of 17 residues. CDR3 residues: CASSSPGLAGGPGEQYF.

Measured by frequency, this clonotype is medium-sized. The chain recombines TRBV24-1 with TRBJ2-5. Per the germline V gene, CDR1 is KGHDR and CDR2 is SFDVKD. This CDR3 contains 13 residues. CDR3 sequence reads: CATSDSFLETQYF.

The CDR3 here is CAISEAVAGGAETQYF. The J gene is TRBJ2-5, the V gene TRBV10-3; TCRdb outputs TRBD2, but without DNA this stays unchecked. The CDR3 extends over 16 amino acids. Germline lookup yields CDR1 ENHRY and CDR2 SYGVKD.

CDR3 sequence reads: CASSEQRGVADTQYF. The chain recombines TRBV6-1 with TRBJ2-3; the TCRdb call, TRBD2, lacks DNA for checking. The germline V gene encodes CDR1 MNHNS and CDR2 SASEGT. This CDR3 comprises 15 residues.

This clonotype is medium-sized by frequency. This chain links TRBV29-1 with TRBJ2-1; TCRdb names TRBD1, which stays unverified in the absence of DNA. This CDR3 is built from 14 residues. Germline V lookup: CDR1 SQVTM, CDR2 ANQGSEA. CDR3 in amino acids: CSVVRQGLDNEQFF.

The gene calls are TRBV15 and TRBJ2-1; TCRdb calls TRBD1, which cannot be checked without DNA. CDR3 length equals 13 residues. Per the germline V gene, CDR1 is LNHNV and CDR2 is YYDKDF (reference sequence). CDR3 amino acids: CATSETRGVKEFF.

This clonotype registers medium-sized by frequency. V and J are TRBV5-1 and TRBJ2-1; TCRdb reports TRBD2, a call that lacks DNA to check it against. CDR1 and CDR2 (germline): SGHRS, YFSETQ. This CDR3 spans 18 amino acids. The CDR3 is CASSLEGLAVSSYNEQFF.

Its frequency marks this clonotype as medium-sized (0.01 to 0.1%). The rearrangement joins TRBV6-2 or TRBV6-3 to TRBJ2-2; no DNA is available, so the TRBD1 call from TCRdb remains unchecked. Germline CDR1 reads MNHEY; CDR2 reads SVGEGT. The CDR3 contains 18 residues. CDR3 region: CASSYTWGGVGRTGELFF.